The 19 T cell receptor beta chains below all came from one sample that was sequenced in a study of OX40 agonist ivuxolimab in advanced cancers. Libraries were built with the immunoSEQ multiplex PCR assay. TCRdb re-hosts the immuneACCESS table, in-frame sequences only. Its copies lack some clones; in the studies checked, an unresolved V gene accounts for under half of them, and the cause for the rest is not known. The sample includes 95,000 to 150,000 clones, with 85% to 95% observed a single time. The top ten hold roughly 0.15% of the sample. The sample here was CD4+ or CD8+ T cells sorted from blood, taken in a trial of the OX40 agonist ivuxolimab. These receptors were taken from an adult with an advanced solid tumor such as melanoma, head and neck, liver or kidney cancer.

This rearrangement joins TRBV7-9 to TRBJ2-7; the D is unclear. CDR1 is SEHNR, CDR2 FQNEAQ, per germline (reference sequence). This CDR3 contains 15 residues. V lost 1 base to trimming and J lost 2 bases, with 12 bases between them. CDR3 in amino acids: CASSLVGGATYEQYF. The CDR3 coding sequence is TGTGCCAGCAGCTTAGTAGGTGGAGCGACCTACGAGCAGTACTTC.

This clone was picked up a small number of times. The rearrangement links TRBV11-2 to TRBJ2-1, with a weak D call TRBD1 (6 bases). Per the germline V gene, CDR1 is SGHAT and CDR2 is FQNNGV. This CDR3 region has 19 residues. V dropped 1 base and J dropped 0 bases, with 19 bases sitting between them. The CDR3 DNA is TGTGCCAGCAGCTTAGGAGGGCAGGACAGATTCTTCTCCTACAATGAGCAGTTCTTC. As protein: CASSLGGQDRFFSYNEQFF. The variable domain in full, with the rest retrieved from reference TRBV11-2 and TRBJ2-1, is EAGVAQSPRYKIIEKRQSVAFWCNPISGHATLYWYQQILGQGPKLLIQFQNNGVVDDSQLPKDRFSAERLKGVDSTLKIQPAKLEDSAVYLCASSLGGQDRFFSYNEQFFGPGTRLTVL.

This clone was detected only a few times. The chain combines TRBV7-2 with TRBJ2-7; D perhaps matches TRBD1 (5 bases). The V end lost 4 bases, the J end lost 1 base, and 17 bases lay between the germline ends. The CDR3 consists of 16 residues. Germline V CDR1 and CDR2: SGHTA, FQGNSA. CDR3 loop: CASSSTQPQGSYEQYF. The CDR3 DNA is TGTGCCAGCAGCTCTACCCAACCTCAGGGTTCCTACGAGCAGTACTTC.

The chain carries TRBV25-1 and TRBJ2-7; possible D gene TRBD1, 6 bases. CDR3 size: 15 residues. Looked up from germline, CDR1 is MGHDK and CDR2 is SYGVNS. V was pared by 5 bases and J by 0 bases, with 14 bases between. CDR3 residues: CASSQTGWTSYEQYF. The CDR3 DNA is TGTGCCAGCAGTCAAACAGGGTGGACCTCCTACGAGCAGTACTTC.

The CDR3 coding sequence is TGTGCCACACGATTAACCGCGGGAGGGCGGAACACCGGGGAGCTGTTTTTT. It translates to CATRLTAGGRNTGELFF. The chain employs TRBV19 and TRBJ2-2, with 9 positions matching TRBD2. This CDR3 is built from 17 residues. Trimming removed 10 bases from V and 1 base from J; junction bases left unmatched: 13. Per germline, CDR1 LNHDA and CDR2 SQIVND (reference sequence).

The chain employs TRBV6-1 and TRBJ1-5; D call uncertain. The CDR3 has 15 amino acids. Germline values: CDR1 MNHNS, CDR2 SASEGT. Trimming left V 5 bases short and J 2 bases short, with 13 bases between. Written as DNA, the CDR3 is TGTGCCAGCAGTCGACTGGGAGAGGGCAATCAGCCCCAGCATTTT. Protein: CASSRLGEGNQPQHF.

CDR3 sequence reads: CASSLPVSGELFF. DNA for the CDR3: TGTGCCAGCAGCCTACCTGTATCCGGGGAGCTGTTTTTT. The chain links TRBV5-6 to TRBJ2-2; D uncertain. The V and J ends lost 4 bases and 6 bases respectively, with 10 bases between them. The germline V gene has CDR1 SGHDT and CDR2 YYEEEE. The CDR3 runs to 13 residues.

Only one count was recorded for this clone. V and J are TRBV19 and TRBJ2-2, with D unresolved. From germline, CDR1 is LNHDA and CDR2 SQIVND (reference sequence). The CDR3 is 17 amino acids. V lost 3 bases, J lost 2 bases, and 16 bases lay in between. For the CDR3, the DNA is TGTGCCAGTAGTATGGCCCCCCCCGGTCCCAACACCGGGGAGCTGTTTTTT. Translating gives CASSMAPPGPNTGELFF.

V is TRBV28 and J is TRBJ2-5; D unclear. Between the trimmed V and J ends, which lost 3 bases and 5 bases, there was a span of 13 bases. The CDR3 length is 14 residues. Germline CDR1 MDHEN, CDR2 SYDVKM. In DNA, the CDR3 is TGTGCCAGCAGTTTGGTAGGGTCGATGGAGACCCAGTACTTC. Translated, it gives CASSLVGSMETQYF.

This sequence joins TRBV25-1 and TRBJ2-7; 9 bases match TRBD1. The germline CDR1 and CDR2 sequences are MGHDK and SYGVNS. Trimming took 11 bases from V and 3 from J; bases not matched to a gene: 5. The CDR3 runs 12 residues. The CDR3 protein is CAGDRVIYEQYF. CDR3 coding DNA: TGTGCCGGGGACAGGGTCATCTACGAGCAGTACTTC.

The rearrangement uses TRBV28 and TRBJ1-1, with D uncertain. V lost 7 bases and J lost 11, with 20 bases in between. Per germline, CDR1 MDHEN and CDR2 SYDVKM. This CDR3 is built from 13 residues. Written as DNA, the CDR3 is TGTGCCAGCAAGATGCTTCAGAAGGGAGCGGCTTTCTTT. This codes for CASKMLQKGAAFF.

The CDR3 here is CASSTRGKSTDTQYF. As DNA, the CDR3 is TGTGCCAGCAGCACCCGAGGGAAAAGCACAGATACGCAGTATTTT. J is TRBJ2-3 and V is TRBV7-3; D possibly corresponds to TRBD2 (5 bases). Germline V gene data show CDR1 as SGHTA and CDR2 as FQGTGA. The CDR3 loop spans 15 amino acids. With 5 bases removed from V and 0 bases from J, the gap between germline ends came to 12 bases.

The gene calls are TRBV28 and TRBJ1-6; weak D call: TRBD1 (6 bases). Germline CDR1 and CDR2: MDHEN and SYDVKM. The CDR3 extends over 16 amino acids. V was clipped by 2 bases and J by 7 bases, with 15 bases between them. In DNA, the CDR3 is TGTGCCAGCAGTTTACCCGACAGGCGACCGAATTCACCCCTCCACTTT. Translating gives CASSLPDRRPNSPLHF.

This chain connects TRBV9 to TRBJ2-5; 8 bases line up with TRBD2. This CDR3 contains 16 residues. Trimming cost V 0 bases and J 0 bases; bases outside gene matches: 4. Germline V gives CDR1 SGDLS, CDR2 YYNGEE. The CDR3 DNA sequence: TGTGCCAGCAGCGTAGGTCGGGGGGGGTACCAAGAGACCCAGTACTTC. Its protein product is CASSVGRGGYQETQYF.

This chain connects TRBV18 to TRBJ1-5; 7 positions agree with TRBD1. Trimming at V came to 3 bases and at J to 2 bases, leaving 13 bases not matched to a gene. Germline CDR1 is KGHSH and CDR2 is LQKENI. This CDR3 region has 18 residues. CDR3 amino acids: CASSPYTSTGLGNQPQHF. CDR3 bases: TGTGCCAGCTCACCCTACACGTCGACAGGGTTGGGCAATCAGCCCCAGCATTTT.

Only one count was recorded for this clone. This chain joins TRBV11-3 and TRBJ2-3, with no clear D. CDR1 is SGHNT, CDR2 YENEEA, per germline. The CDR3 loop spans 14 amino acids. The V and J ends lost 5 bases and 5 bases respectively, with 14 bases between them. The CDR3, as DNA: TGTGCCAGCAGCCATCCCGCCAAAGGAGATACGCAGTATTTT. This sequence encodes CASSHPAKGDTQYF.

This chain links TRBV5-1 with TRBJ2-7; 8 bases align to TRBD2. Germline V gene sequence: CDR1 SGHRS, CDR2 YFSETQ. The CDR3 sequence is 18 residues long. V gave up 0 bases and J gave up 0 bases; unmatched junction bases: 11. The CDR3 spells CASSLEGISGDPSYEQYF. In nucleotides, the CDR3 is TGCGCCAGCAGCTTGGAGGGGATTAGCGGGGACCCCTCCTACGAGCAGTACTTC.

CDR3 nucleotides: TGTGCCAGCAGTCTTGGACAGGCCCACGAAAAACTGTTTTTT. Its translation: CASSLGQAHEKLFF. The chain is built from TRBV2 and TRBJ1-4, with TRBD1 identical over 7 bases. The germline gives CDR1 SNHLY, CDR2 FYNNEI. The CDR3 sequence is 14 residues long. The V and J ends lost 5 bases and 8 bases, in that order; junction bases with no gene match: 8.

This clone was counted a single time. V is TRBV11-1 and J is TRBJ1-1; tentative D call: TRBD1 (6 bases). V gave up 2 bases and J gave up 8 bases, with 9 bases separating them. Looked up from germline, CDR1 is SGHAT and CDR2 is FQDESV (reference sequence). The CDR3 is 12 residues long. The CDR3 spells CASSLTGAEAFF. The DNA for the CDR3 is TGTGCCAGCAGCTTAACGGGGGCCGAAGCTTTCTTT.